The entry below describes one T cell receptor (beta chain). Trimming removed 2 bases at V and 4 bases at J, with 8 bases between. This CDR3 has 13 residues. Germline values: CDR1 MGHRA, CDR2 YSYEKL. These data come from a study of blood T cells in healthy people across ages. Combining a sample-barcoded 5' primer with a J-beta primer mix, a second PCR ran for roughly 6 to 12 cycles. TCRdb fed the 5' RACE reads into MiXCR, producing one record per CDR3 protein. The table lists 600,000 or so distinct CDR3 sequences, about 30% of them singletons. This TCR was sampled from a woman of 80 years or more in good health. The chain joins TRBV4-1 to TRBJ1-2, with D uncertain. The sample comprised blood. The DNA for the CDR3 is TGCGCCAGCAGCCAAATGGCTCTCTATGGCTACACCTTC. This translates into CASSQMALYGYTF.